This T cell receptor beta chain derives from a study of brain metastases from non-small cell lung cancer. Study-level findings and limits: Brain metastases had lower T-cell infiltration than primary tumors.

Assay used: immunoSEQ multiplex PCR; TCRdb lists only in-frame clones, some missing. The table records about 4,100 clones, around 90% of them present only once. Notes on this clone: Its target is unknown.

This CDR3 contains 14 residues. Per germline, CDR1 LNHDA and CDR2 SQIVND (reference sequence). Losses at the gene ends were 5 bases for V and 14 bases for J; bases not matched to a gene: 12. The receptor's source is a donor older than 35 with non-small cell lung cancer. The chain carries TRBV19 and TRBJ1-4, with 9 bases identical to TRBD1. Sequencing input: primary lung tumor tissue. The DNA of the CDR3 is TGTGCCAGTAGTTTATGGGACAGGGTAGGCCTGCTGTTTTTT. This translates into CASSLWDRVGLLFF.